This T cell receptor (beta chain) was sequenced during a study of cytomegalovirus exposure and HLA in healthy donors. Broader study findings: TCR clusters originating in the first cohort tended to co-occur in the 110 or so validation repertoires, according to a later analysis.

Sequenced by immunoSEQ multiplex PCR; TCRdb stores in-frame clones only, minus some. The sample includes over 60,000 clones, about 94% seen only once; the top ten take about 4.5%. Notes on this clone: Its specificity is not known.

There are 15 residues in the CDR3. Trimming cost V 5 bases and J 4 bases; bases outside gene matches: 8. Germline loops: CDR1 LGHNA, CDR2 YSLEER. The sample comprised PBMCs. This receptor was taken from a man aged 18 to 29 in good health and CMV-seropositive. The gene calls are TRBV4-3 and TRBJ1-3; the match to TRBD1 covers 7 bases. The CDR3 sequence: CASSLNRGVGNTIYF. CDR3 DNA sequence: TGCGCCAGCAGCTTGAACAGGGGTGTGGGAAACACCATATATTTT.